This TCR beta chain was captured by sequencing in a study of T cell responses to AZD1222 COVID-19 vaccine. The study, taken as a whole, reports: Repertoires were obtained solely post-peak T cell response. Clonal diversity may have been underestimated, and the donors were mostly white British, with more females than males. Breadth and depth of Spike-specific TCRs rose after two AZD1222 doses.

A few counts support this clone. Antigen specificity is unknown. The data were produced by immunoSEQ multiplex PCR, yet TCRdb's version contains in-frame clones alone and is incomplete. The sample records some 95,000 clones, about 90% being singletons. The origin of this receptor is an adult in good health. The material was peripheral blood, obtained on day 0 of MenACWY control vaccination.

The CDR3 DNA sequence: TGTGCCAGCAGCCCTGTACCCGTGTCCCAGGGGGTCGTAATCGGGGCCAACGTCCTGACTTTC. The encoded protein is CASSPVPVSQGVVIGANVLTF. The chain uses TRBV4-2 and TRBJ2-6; TRBD1 agrees at 7 bases. CDR1 is LGHNA, CDR2 YNFKEQ, per germline. This CDR3 has 21 residues. The V gene end was trimmed by 4 bases and the J gene end by 4 bases; junction bases not matched to a gene: 22.